This T cell receptor (beta chain) was observed in a study of OX40 agonist ivuxolimab in advanced cancers. Study-wide points: With doses of 0.1 to 3.0 mg/kg, CD4+ and CD8+ blood T cells had undergone clonal expansion by week 6.

Concerning this clone: Its cognate antigen is unknown.

The protocol was immunoSEQ multiplex PCR, while the TCRdb copy is restricted to in-frame clones and leaves out a portion. Among tens of thousands of clones listed, roughly 91% were seen once. Germline values: CDR1 SQVTM, CDR2 ANQGSEA. V was clipped by 3 bases and J by 5 bases; unmatched bases: 4. CDR3 length: 13 amino acids. This sequence originates from an adult with an advanced solid tumor such as melanoma, head and neck, liver or kidney cancer. The rearrangement joins TRBV29-1 to TRBJ2-3; 8 bases map to TRBD1. Here the sequenced sample was CD4+ or CD8+ T cells sorted from blood, taken in a trial of the OX40 agonist ivuxolimab. The CDR3 DNA is TGCAGCGTTGACCAGGGGGCTAAAGATACGCAGTATTTT. Protein: CSVDQGAKDTQYF.